These T cell receptor beta chains were read from a single sample in a study of cytomegalovirus exposure and HLA in healthy donors. The assay was immunoSEQ multiplex PCR, and TCRdb's table has in-frame clones only and misses some. The sample has approximately 140,000 clones, approximately 87% seen once. Sequenced input: PBMCs. The source of these receptors is a man aged 18 to 29 in good health and CMV-seronegative. Both conserved end residues are part of each CDR3. D genes are given only for firm matches.

V	D	J	CDR3	DNA
TRBV4-1	-	TRBJ2-1	CASSHSTRGPPNNEQFF	TGCGCCAGCAGCCACTCGACCCGGGGTCCGCCAAACAATGAGCAGTTCTTC
TRBV28	-	TRBJ1-3	CASRIPTGTSGNTIYF	TGTGCCAGCAGGATCCCAACAGGGACGAGTGGAAACACCATATATTTT
TRBV28	TRBD2	TRBJ2-1	CASSSGNSLYNEQFF	TGTGCCAGCTCTAGCGGGAATTCACTCTACAATGAGCAGTTCTTC
TRBV4-3	TRBD1	TRBJ2-5	CASSQQPPGQGLETQYF	TGCGCCAGCAGCCAACAACCCCCGGGACAGGGGTTAGAGACCCAGTACTTC
TRBV29-1	TRBD1	TRBJ2-7	CSAIQGETAYEQYF	TGCAGCGCTATACAGGGGGAAACTGCCTACGAGCAGTACTTC
TRBV6-5	TRBD1	TRBJ2-3	CASSSGQLETDTQYF	TGTGCCAGCAGTTCGGGACAGTTAGAAACAGATACGCAGTATTTT
TRBV7-2	TRBD1	TRBJ2-1	CASSLMWGQFYNEQFF	TGTGCCAGCAGCTTAATGTGGGGACAGTTTTACAATGAGCAGTTCTTC
TRBV6-6	TRBD2	TRBJ2-5	CASLSGGATGETQYF	TGTGCCAGCCTTAGCGGGGGGGCCACTGGGGAGACCCAGTACTTC
TRBV28	TRBD2	TRBJ2-2	CASATGGASNTGELFF	TGTGCCAGCGCCACGGGGGGGGCTTCGAACACCGGGGAGCTGTTTTTT
TRBV6-5	TRBD1	TRBJ2-7	CASREQGLTYEQYF	TGTGCCAGCAGGGAACAGGGGTTAACCTACGAGCAGTACTTC
TRBV5-6	-	TRBJ1-4	CASSFDRLDEKLFF	TGTGCCAGCAGCTTTGACAGGCTAGATGAAAAACTGTTTTTT